Listed here are 3 T cell receptor beta chains from one sample, sequenced in a study of T-cell memory formation after mild COVID-19. TCRdb passed the 5' RACE reads through MiXCR, listing each CDR3 protein once. The sample holds over 400,000 distinct CDR3 sequences; less than 25% are singletons and the top ten take roughly 13%. Material for sequencing was PBMCs or a T cell subset sorted from them (not recorded which). The origin of the receptors is an adult woman who had mild COVID-19 (a few samples of this study predate the infection). Cell type and time point are not known.

This clonotype was found a few times. In DNA form, the CDR3 reads TGTGCCAGCAGGGGGACAGGGGGATACACTGAAGCTTTCTTT. Protein: CASRGTGGYTEAFF. This chain connects TRBV7-6 to TRBJ1-1; 11 nucleotides match TRBD1. Germline CDR1 SGHVS, CDR2 FNYEAQ. The trim removed 6 bases at V and 3 bases at J, leaving 3 bases unmatched. The CDR3 contains 14 residues.

This clonotype was counted a single time. The chain recombines TRBV7-6 with TRBJ2-7, with D perhaps TRBD1 or TRBD2 (7 bases each). The V end lost 5 bases, the J end lost 4 bases, and 15 bases lay between the germline ends. CDR1 and CDR2 (germline): SGHVS, FNYEAQ. CDR3 length: 14 residues. CDR3 sequence reads: CASSPGGALYEQYF. The CDR3 bases are TGTGCCAGCAGCCCAGGGGGGGCCCTATACGAGCAGTACTTC.

This clonotype was observed a few times. The rearrangement links TRBV19 to TRBJ2-2; 7 nucleotides agree with TRBD1. CDR1 and CDR2 from the germline V gene are LNHDA and SQIVND (reference sequence). There are 13 residues in the CDR3. CDR3 coding DNA: TGTGCTGTCGGGGACAGTGACACCGGGGAGCTGTTTTTT. This sequence encodes CAVGDSDTGELFF.